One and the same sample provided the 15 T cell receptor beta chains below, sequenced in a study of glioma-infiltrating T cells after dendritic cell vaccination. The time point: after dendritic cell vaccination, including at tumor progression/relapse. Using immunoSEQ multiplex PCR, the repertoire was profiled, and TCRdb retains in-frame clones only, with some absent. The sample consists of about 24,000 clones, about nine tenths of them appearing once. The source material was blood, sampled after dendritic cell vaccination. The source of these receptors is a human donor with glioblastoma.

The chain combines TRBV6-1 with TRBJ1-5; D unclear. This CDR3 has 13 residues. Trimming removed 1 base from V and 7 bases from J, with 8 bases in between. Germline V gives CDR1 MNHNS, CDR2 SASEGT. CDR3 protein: CASSEGRRQPQHF. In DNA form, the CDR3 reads TGTGCCAGCAGTGAAGGGAGGCGACAGCCCCAGCATTTT.

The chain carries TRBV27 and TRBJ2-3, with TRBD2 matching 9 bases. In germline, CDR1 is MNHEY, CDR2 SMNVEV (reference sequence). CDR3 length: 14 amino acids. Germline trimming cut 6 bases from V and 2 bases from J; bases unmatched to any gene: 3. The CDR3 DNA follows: TGTGCCAGCAGGTCTAGCGGGGTCACAGATACGCAGTATTTT. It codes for CASRSSGVTDTQYF.

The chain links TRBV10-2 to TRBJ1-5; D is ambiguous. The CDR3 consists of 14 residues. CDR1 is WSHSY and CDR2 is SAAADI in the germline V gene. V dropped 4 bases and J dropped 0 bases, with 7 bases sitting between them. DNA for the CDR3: TGCGCCAGCAGTGCAACAGATAGCAATCAGCCCCAGCATTTT. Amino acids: CASSATDSNQPQHF.

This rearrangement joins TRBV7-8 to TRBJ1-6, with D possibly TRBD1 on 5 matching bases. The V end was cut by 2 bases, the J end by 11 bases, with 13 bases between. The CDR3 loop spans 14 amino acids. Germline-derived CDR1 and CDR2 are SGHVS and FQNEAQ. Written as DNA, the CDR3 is TGTGCCAGCAGCTTATTTCAGGGCGGTGCACCCCTCCACTTT. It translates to CASSLFQGGAPLHF.

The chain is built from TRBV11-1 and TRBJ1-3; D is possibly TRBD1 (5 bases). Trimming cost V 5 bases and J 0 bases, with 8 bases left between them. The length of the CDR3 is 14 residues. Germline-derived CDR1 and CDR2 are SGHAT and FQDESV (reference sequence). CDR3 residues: CASSRGSSGNTIYF. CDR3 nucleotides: TGTGCCAGCAGCAGGGGAAGCTCTGGAAACACCATATATTTT.

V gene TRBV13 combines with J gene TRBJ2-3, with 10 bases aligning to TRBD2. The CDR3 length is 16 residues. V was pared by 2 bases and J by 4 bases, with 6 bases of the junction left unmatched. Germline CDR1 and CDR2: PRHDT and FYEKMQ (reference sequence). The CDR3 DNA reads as TGTGCCAGCAGCTTAAGAAGCGGGGGGGCCGCAGATACGCAGTATTTT. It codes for CASSLRSGGAADTQYF.

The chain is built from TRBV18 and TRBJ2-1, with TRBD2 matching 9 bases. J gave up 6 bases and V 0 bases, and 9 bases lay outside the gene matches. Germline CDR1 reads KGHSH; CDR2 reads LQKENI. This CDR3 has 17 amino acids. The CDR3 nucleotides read TGTGCCAGCTCACCACCTCGCTCCAGCGGGGGGCTCAATGAGCAGTTCTTC. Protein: CASSPPRSSGGLNEQFF.

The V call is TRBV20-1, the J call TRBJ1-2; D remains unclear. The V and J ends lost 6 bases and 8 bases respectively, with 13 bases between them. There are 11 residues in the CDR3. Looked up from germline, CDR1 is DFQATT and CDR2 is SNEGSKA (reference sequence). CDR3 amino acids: CSAPEGGGYTF. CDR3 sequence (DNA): TGCAGTGCCCCCGAAGGCGGCGGCTACACCTTC.

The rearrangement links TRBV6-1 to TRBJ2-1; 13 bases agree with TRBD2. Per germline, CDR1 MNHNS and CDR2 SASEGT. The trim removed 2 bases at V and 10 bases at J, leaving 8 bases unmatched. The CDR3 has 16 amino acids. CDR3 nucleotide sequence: TGTGCCAGCAGTGAACTCATGACTAGCGGGGGGAAGGAGCAGTTCTTC. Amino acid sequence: CASSELMTSGGKEQFF.

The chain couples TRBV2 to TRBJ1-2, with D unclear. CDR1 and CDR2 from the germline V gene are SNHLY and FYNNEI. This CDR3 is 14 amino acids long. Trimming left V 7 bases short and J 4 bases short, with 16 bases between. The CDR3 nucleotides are TGTGCCAGCAATTTCATCGATCAAGCCTATGGCTACACCTTC. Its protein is CASNFIDQAYGYTF.

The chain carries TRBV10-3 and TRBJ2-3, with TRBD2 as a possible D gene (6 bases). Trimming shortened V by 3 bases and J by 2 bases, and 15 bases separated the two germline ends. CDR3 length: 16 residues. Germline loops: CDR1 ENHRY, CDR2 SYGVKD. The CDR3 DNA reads TGTGCCATCAGTGATTACGGGGGAAAGGACACAGATACGCAGTATTTT. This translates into CAISDYGGKDTDTQYF.

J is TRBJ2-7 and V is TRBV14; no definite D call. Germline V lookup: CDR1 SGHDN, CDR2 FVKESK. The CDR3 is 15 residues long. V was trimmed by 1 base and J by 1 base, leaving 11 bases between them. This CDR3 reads CASSQGLGGSYEQYF. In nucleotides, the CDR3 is TGTGCCAGCAGCCAAGGACTGGGTGGGTCCTACGAGCAGTACTTC.

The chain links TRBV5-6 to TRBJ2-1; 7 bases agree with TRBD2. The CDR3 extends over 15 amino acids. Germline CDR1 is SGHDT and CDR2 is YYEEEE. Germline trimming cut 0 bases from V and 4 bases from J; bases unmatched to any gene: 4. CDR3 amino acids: CASSLVGGGYNEQFF. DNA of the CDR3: TGTGCCAGCAGCTTGGTAGGCGGGGGTTACAATGAGCAGTTCTTC.

This chain's CDR3 is CASSSDAGAFYNEQFF. The CDR3 bases are TGTGCCAGCAGCTCGGACGCGGGGGCTTTCTACAATGAGCAGTTCTTC. The chain has TRBV5-6 and TRBJ2-1; TRBD2 is a possible D gene (7 bases). CDR1 SGHDT and CDR2 YYEEEE come from the germline V gene. This CDR3 spans 16 amino acids. V lost 3 bases and J lost 3, with 16 bases in between.

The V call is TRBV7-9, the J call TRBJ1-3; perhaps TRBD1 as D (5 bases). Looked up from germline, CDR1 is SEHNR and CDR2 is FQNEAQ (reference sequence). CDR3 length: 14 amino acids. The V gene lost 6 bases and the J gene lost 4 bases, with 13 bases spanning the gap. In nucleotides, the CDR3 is TGTGCCAGCAGGGACGGGGGGTCCGGAAACACCATATATTTT. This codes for CASRDGGSGNTIYF. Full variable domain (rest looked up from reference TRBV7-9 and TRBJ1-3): DTGVSQNPRHKITKRGQNVTFRCDPISEHNRLYWYRQTLGQGPEFLTYFQNEAQLEKSRLLSDRFSAERPKGSFSTLEIQRTEQGDSAMYLCASRDGGSGNTIYFGEGSWLTVV.